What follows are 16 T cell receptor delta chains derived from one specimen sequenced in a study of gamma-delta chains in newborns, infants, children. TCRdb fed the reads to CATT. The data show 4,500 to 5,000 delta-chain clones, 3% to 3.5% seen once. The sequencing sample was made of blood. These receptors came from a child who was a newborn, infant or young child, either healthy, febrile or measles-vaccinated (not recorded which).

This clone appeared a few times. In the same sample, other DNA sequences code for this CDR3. CDR3 sequence: CACDTGGYLTAQLFF. CDR3 in DNA: TGTGCCTGTGACACTGGGGGATATTTGACAGCACAACTCTTCTTT. V usage is TRDV2 and J usage is TRDJ2, with 9 nucleotides matching TRDD3. With V trimmed by 1 base and J by 1 base, 0 bases remained unmatched. CDR3 size: 15 residues. The germline CDR1 and CDR2 sequences are GEAIGNYY and EKD.

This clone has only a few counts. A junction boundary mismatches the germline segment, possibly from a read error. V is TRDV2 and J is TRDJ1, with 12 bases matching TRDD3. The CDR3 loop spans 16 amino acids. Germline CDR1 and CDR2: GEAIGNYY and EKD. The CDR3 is CACVFGTGGYTDKPIF. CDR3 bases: TGTGCCTGTGTCTTCGGTACTGGGGGATACACCGATAAACCCATCTTT.

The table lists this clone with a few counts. The CDR3 bases are TGTGCTCTTGGGCTCAGGTCTACGCTGGGGGATACAAGCTTGACAGCACAACTCTTCTTT. It encodes CALGLRSTLGDTSLTAQLFF. This sequence joins TRDV1 and TRDJ2, with TRDD3 matching 11 bases. The junction had 16 bases not matched to a gene; V was cut back by 5 bases and J by 2 bases. CDR3 length: 20 amino acids. Germline assignment: CDR1 TSWWSYY and CDR2 QGS.

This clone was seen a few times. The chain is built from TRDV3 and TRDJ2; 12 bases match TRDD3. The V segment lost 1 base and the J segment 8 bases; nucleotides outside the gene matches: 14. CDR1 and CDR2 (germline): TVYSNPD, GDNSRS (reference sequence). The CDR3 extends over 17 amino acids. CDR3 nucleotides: TGTGCCTTTACAGCCGGTTACTGGGGGATACCTTCCGCACAACTCTTCTTT. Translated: CAFTAGYWGIPSAQLFF.

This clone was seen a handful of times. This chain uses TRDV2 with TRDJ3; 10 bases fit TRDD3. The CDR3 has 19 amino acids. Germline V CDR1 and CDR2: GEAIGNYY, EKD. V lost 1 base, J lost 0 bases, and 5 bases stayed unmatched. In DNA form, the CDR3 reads TGTGCCTGTGACACGGGCTGGGGGATAAACTCCTGGGACACCCGACAGATGTTTTTC. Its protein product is CACDTGWGINSWDTRQMFF.

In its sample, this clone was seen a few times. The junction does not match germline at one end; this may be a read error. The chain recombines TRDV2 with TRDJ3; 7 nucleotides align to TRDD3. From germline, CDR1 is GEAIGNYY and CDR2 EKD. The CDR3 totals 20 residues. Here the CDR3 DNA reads TGTGCCTGTGACACCCTACTGGGGACGGGAAGCTCCTGGGACGCCCGACAGATGTTTTTC. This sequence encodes CACDTLLGTGSSWDARQMFF.

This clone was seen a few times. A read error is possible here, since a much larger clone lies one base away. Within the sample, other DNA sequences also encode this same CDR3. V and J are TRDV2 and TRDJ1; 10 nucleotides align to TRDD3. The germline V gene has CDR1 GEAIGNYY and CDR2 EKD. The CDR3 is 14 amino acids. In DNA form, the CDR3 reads TGTGCCTGCGACACTGGGGGATACACCGATAAACTCATCTTT. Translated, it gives CACDTGGYTDKLIF.

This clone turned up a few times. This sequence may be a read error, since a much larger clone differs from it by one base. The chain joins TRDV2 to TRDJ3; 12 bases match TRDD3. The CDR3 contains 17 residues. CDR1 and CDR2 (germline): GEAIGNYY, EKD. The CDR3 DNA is TGTGCCTGTGACGTACTGGGGGATACCTGGGGCACCCGACAGATGTTTTTC. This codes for CACDVLGDTWGTRQMFF.

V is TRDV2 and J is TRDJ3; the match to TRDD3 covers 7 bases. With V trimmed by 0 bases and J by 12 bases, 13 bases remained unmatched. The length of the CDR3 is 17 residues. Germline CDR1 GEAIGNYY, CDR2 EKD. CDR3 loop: CACDTNYRGMADRQMFF. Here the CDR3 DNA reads TGTGCCTGTGACACCAACTACCGGGGGATGGCCGACCGACAGATGTTTTTC.

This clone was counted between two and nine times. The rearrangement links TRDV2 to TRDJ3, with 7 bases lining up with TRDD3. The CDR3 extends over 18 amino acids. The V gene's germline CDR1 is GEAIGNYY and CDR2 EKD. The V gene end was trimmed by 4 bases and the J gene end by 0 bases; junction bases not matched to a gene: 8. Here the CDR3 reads CACDVLGPSSWDTRQMFF. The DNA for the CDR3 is TGTGCCTGTGATGTACTGGGGCCAAGCTCCTGGGACACCCGACAGATGTTTTTC.

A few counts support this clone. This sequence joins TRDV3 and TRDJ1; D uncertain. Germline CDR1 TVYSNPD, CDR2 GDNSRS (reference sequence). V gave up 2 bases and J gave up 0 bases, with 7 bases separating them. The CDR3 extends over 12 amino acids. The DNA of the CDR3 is TGTGCCTTTCTACTCAACACCGATAAACTCATCTTT. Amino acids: CAFLLNTDKLIF.

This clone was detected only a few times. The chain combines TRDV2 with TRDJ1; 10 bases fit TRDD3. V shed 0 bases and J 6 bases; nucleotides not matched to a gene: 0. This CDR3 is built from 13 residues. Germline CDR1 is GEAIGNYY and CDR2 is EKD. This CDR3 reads CACDTWGIHKLIF. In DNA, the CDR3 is TGTGCCTGTGACACCTGGGGGATACATAAACTCATCTTT.

CDR3 nucleotides: TGTGCCTGTGACTTACTGGGGCCACACACCGATAAACTCATCTTT. This translates into CACDLLGPHTDKLIF. This chain links TRDV2 with TRDJ1, with TRDD3 matching 7 bases. The CDR3 loop spans 15 amino acids. CDR1 and CDR2 (germline): GEAIGNYY, EKD. V was pared by 3 bases and J by 0 bases, with 6 bases of the junction left unmatched.

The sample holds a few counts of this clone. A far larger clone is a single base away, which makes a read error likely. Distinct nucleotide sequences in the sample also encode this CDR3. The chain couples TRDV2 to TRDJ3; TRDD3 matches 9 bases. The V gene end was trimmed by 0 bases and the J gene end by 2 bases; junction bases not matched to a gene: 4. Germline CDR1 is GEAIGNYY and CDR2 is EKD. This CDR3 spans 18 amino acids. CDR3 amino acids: CACDTVLGDTWDTRQMFF. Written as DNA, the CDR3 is TGTGCCTGTGACACCGTACTGGGGGACACCTGGGACACCCGACAGATGTTTTTC.

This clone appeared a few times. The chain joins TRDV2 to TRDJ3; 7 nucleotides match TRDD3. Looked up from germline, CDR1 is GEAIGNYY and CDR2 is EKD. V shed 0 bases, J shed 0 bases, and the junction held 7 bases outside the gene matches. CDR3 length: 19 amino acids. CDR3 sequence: CACDTGWGTFSWDTRQMFF. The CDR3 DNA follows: TGTGCCTGTGACACCGGATGGGGGACTTTCTCCTGGGACACCCGACAGATGTTTTTC.

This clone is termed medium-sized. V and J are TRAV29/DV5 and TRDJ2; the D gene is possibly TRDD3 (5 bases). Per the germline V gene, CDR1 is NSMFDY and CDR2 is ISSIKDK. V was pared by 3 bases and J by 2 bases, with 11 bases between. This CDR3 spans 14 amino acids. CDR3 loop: CAATTRGLTAQLFF. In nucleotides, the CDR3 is TGTGCAGCAACCACTCGGGGATTGACAGCACAACTCTTCTTT.